The 6 T cell receptor beta chains below were found in one sample sequenced in a study of PD-1 blockade in mismatch repair-deficient tumors. Clones were read by immunoSEQ multiplex PCR, and TCRdb kept only the in-frame ones, dropping some. The table records 76,000 or so clones, about 82% of them present only once. The sample in question was peripheral blood, obtained 44 weeks after starting pembrolizumab. The receptors originated from an adult with mismatch repair-deficient cancer.

The chain uses TRBV6-6 and TRBJ2-7; perhaps TRBD1 as D (6 bases). This CDR3 region has 13 residues. V shed 4 bases and J shed 2 bases, with 9 bases lying between them. Germline CDR1 reads MNHNY; CDR2 reads SVGAGI (reference sequence). DNA of the CDR3: TGTGCCAGCAGTTTACAGGGACCCTACGAGCAGTACTTC. It encodes CASSLQGPYEQYF.

Regarding this clone: The junction and the germline gene differ at one end; a read error may be behind it. This chain joins TRBV7-7 and TRBJ2-5; tentatively, D is TRBD1 or TRBD2 (7 bases each). CDR3 length: 16 residues. CDR1 is SSHAT and CDR2 is FNYEAQ in the germline V gene (reference sequence). In nucleotides, the CDR3 is TGTGCTAGCAGCTCCACGGGGGGACAGCTCGCGGAGACCCAGTACTTC. Translated, it gives CASSSTGGQLAETQYF.

The V gene is TRBV7-2, the J gene TRBJ1-2; 8 bases are shared with TRBD1. Germline CDR1 is SGHTA and CDR2 is FQGNSA. The CDR3 runs 13 residues. J was trimmed by 5 bases and V by 5 bases; bases with no gene match: 4. The CDR3 DNA is TGTGCCAGCAGCGCAGGACAGGGTTATGGCTACACCTTC. It encodes CASSAGQGYGYTF.

The J gene is TRBJ2-1, the V gene TRBV6-5; no clear D. Per the germline V gene, CDR1 is MNHEY and CDR2 is SVGAGI. This CDR3 has 12 amino acids. V was clipped by 6 bases and J by 7 bases, with 10 bases between them. The CDR3 region has the DNA TGTGCCAGCAGCCCTAGAGCAAATGAGCAGTTCTTC. Translating gives CASSPRANEQFF.

The rearrangement uses TRBV19 and TRBJ2-3; TRBD2 might be the D (5 bases). CDR3 length: 12 amino acids. Germline V lookup: CDR1 LNHDA, CDR2 SQIVND (reference sequence). Deletions cut 7 bases from V and 3 bases from J, with 8 bases between. The CDR3 DNA reads as TGTGCCAGTATCTCGGGGACAGATACGCAGTATTTT. Protein sequence: CASISGTDTQYF.

This chain links TRBV7-2 with TRBJ2-3, with 7 positions matching TRBD2. The CDR3 has 15 residues. Trimming removed 8 bases from V and 1 base from J; junction bases left unmatched: 9. Per the germline V gene, CDR1 is SGHTA and CDR2 is FQGNSA. CDR3 loop: CASRGSGLRTDTQYF. Written as DNA, the CDR3 is TGTGCCAGCCGGGGTAGCGGGTTGCGCACAGATACGCAGTATTTT.